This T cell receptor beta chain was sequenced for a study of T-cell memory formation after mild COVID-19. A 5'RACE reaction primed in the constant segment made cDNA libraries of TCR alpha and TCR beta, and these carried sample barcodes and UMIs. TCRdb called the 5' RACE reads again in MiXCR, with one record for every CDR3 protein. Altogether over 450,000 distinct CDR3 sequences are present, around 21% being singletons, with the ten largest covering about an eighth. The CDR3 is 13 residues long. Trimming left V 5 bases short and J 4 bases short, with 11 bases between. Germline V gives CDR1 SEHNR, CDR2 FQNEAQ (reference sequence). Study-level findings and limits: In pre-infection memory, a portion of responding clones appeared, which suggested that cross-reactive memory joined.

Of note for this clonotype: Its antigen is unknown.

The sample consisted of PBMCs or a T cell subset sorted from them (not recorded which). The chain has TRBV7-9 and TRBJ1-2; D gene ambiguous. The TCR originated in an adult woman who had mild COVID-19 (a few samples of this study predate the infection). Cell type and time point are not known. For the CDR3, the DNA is TGTGCCAGCAGCCTACCACAAATCTATGGCTACACCTTC. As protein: CASSLPQIYGYTF.